The sequence of this T cell receptor (beta chain) was determined in a study of CDR3 diversity in severe acne. MiXCR, applied by TCRdb to the PCR reads, yields one record per CDR3 protein. The profile shows fewer than 90,000 distinct CDR3 sequences, 50% to 65% of them singletons. This CDR3 comprises 14 residues. The V gene lost 4 bases and the J gene lost 4 bases, with 14 bases spanning the gap. Germline CDR1 and CDR2: SGHRS and YFSETQ. Material for sequencing was blood. The origin of this receptor is a male donor in good health, without acne. This chain connects TRBV5-1 to TRBJ2-5; TRBD2 might be the D (6 bases). The CDR3 loop is CASSPNPSAETQYF. DNA for the CDR3: TGCGCCAGCAGCCCGAACCCTAGCGCAGAGACCCAGTACTTC. The whole variable domain, remainder taken from reference TRBV5-1 and TRBJ2-5, is KAGVTQTPRYLIKTRGQQVTLSCSPISGHRSVSWYQQTPGQGLQFLFEYFSETQRNKGNFPGRFSGRQFSNSRSEMNVSTLELGDSALYLCASSPNPSAETQYFGPGTRLLVL.